This TCR beta chain was recovered during a study of OX40 agonist ivuxolimab in advanced cancers. Clones were sequenced by immunoSEQ multiplex PCR, and TCRdb holds only the in-frame ones, with some missing. Of fewer than 80,000 clones in the sample, about 85% are singletons; the top ten hold 3.5% to 4.5%. The length of the CDR3 is 15 residues. CDR1 is LGHNA, CDR2 YNFKEQ, per germline. The V end lost 1 base, the J end lost 3 bases, and 11 bases lay between the germline ends. This TCR was recovered from an adult with an advanced solid tumor such as melanoma, head and neck, liver or kidney cancer. Sequenced material: CD4+ or CD8+ T cells sorted from blood, taken in a trial of the OX40 agonist ivuxolimab. The chain joins TRBV4-2 to TRBJ2-3; TRBD2 is a possible D gene (6 bases). For the CDR3, the DNA is TGTGCCAGCAGCCAAGCCGCGGGGCCGACAGATACGCAGTATTTT. As protein: CASSQAAGPTDTQYF.